These 8 T cell receptor beta chains were all obtained from the same sample, sequenced in a study of siplizumab effects on memory and regulatory T cells. The method was immunoSEQ multiplex PCR; TCRdb's version includes in-frame clones alone and lacks a portion of them. The data show approximately 100,000 clones, 80% to 95% seen once. The sequenced sample was non-Treg CD4+ T cells sorted from blood. These receptors all stem from a human donor in good health.

J is TRBJ1-1 and V is TRBV9; no firm D call. CDR1 and CDR2 (germline): SGDLS, YYNGEE. The CDR3 spans 13 residues. Between the trimmed V and J ends, which lost 3 bases and 1 base, there was a span of 7 bases. In nucleotides, the CDR3 is TGTGCCAGCAGCGGGGCGGGGAACACTGAAGCTTTCTTT. Protein sequence: CASSGAGNTEAFF.

The chain is built from TRBV28 and TRBJ2-7; the D call may be TRBD1 or TRBD2 (5 bases each). The germline V gene has CDR1 MDHEN and CDR2 SYDVKM. Trimming pared 6 bases from V and 3 bases from J, leaving 12 bases between. This CDR3 spans 13 amino acids. Here the CDR3 reads CASRRDGIYEQYF. In DNA form, the CDR3 reads TGTGCCAGCAGGAGGGACGGGATCTACGAGCAGTACTTC.

The chain is built from TRBV5-4 and TRBJ1-1; 9 nucleotides align to TRBD1. Germline trimming cut 0 bases from V and 3 bases from J; bases unmatched to any gene: 6. The CDR3 has 16 amino acids. Germline V CDR1 and CDR2: SGHNT, YYREEE (reference sequence). CDR3 sequence reads: CASSLGQGVGDTEAFF. The DNA for the CDR3 is TGTGCCAGCAGCTTGGGACAGGGGGTTGGAGACACTGAAGCTTTCTTT.

This chain connects TRBV19 to TRBJ1-5; 11 nucleotides align to TRBD1. The ends lost 5 bases at V and 3 bases at J; junction bases unmatched: 9. The CDR3 sequence is 17 residues long. Germline V lookup: CDR1 LNHDA, CDR2 SQIVND (reference sequence). CDR3 DNA sequence: TGTGCCAGTAGTGAACGGACAGGGGGCCTATCCAATCAGCCCCAGCATTTT. It is translated as CASSERTGGLSNQPQHF.

V gene TRBV19 combines with J gene TRBJ1-1, with D maybe TRBD1 (6 bases). Trimming removed 2 bases at V and 2 bases at J, with 9 bases between. Germline V gene lookup returns CDR1 LNHDA and CDR2 SQIVND (reference sequence). CDR3 length: 14 residues. CDR3 in amino acids: CASSIMTGNTEAFF. The CDR3 DNA sequence: TGTGCCAGTAGTATAATGACAGGAAACACTGAAGCTTTCTTT.

The gene calls are TRBV11-2 and TRBJ2-7; D is perhaps TRBD1 (6 bases). The CDR3 runs 14 residues. Germline V gene sequence: CDR1 SGHAT, CDR2 FQNNGV. V lost 5 bases to trimming and J lost 5 bases, with 16 bases between them. The CDR3 protein is CASSPRTALDEQYF. DNA of the CDR3: TGTGCCAGCAGCCCCCGGACAGCACTAGACGAGCAGTACTTC.

This clone has a single count. The chain uses TRBV7-8 and TRBJ2-3; D ambiguous. The ends were cut back, 3 bases at V and 6 bases at J, with 13 bases in the middle. Germline assignment: CDR1 SGHVS and CDR2 FQNEAQ. The CDR3 consists of 14 residues. In DNA, the CDR3 is TGTGCCAGCAGCTTGGGCAGGCCGACGGATACGCAGTATTTT. It is translated as CASSLGRPTDTQYF.

This sequence joins TRBV18 and TRBJ2-5; D possibly corresponds to TRBD2 (5 bases). Per the germline V gene, CDR1 is KGHSH and CDR2 is LQKENI. V gave up 0 bases and J gave up 1 base, with 6 bases separating them. CDR3 length equals 14 residues. The CDR3 is CASSPPSGQETQYF. CDR3 coding DNA: TGTGCCAGCTCACCACCAAGCGGCCAAGAGACCCAGTACTTC.